A selection of T cell receptor beta chains follows, all from one sample in a study of CD8 T cells in Susac syndrome. In TCRdb, the immunoSEQ multiplex PCR reads were re-called with MiXCR into one record per CDR3 protein. The sample records about 200,000 distinct CDR3 sequences, almost 96% being singletons. The source material was CD4+ T cells from PBMCs. The source of these receptors is a human donor with multiple sclerosis. Both conserved end residues are part of each CDR3. The D gene is left open where the match is weak. The size of a clone is reported for some rows only, either as once, few or many, or as a class for expanded clones.

TRBJ1-2 . . TRBV3-1 CASSQGGANYGYTF TGTGCCAGCAGCCAAGGAGGGGCTAACTATGGCTACACCTTC
TRBJ2-3 TRBD2 . TRBV4-3 CASSQVRGASTDTQYF TGCGCCAGCAGCCAAGTGCGGGGGGCGAGCACAGATACGCAGTATTTT
TRBJ2-5 . . TRBV4-1 CASSQTGQGNQETQYF TGCGCCAGCAGCCAAACGGGACAAGGTAACCAAGAGACCCAGTACTTC
TRBJ1-1 TRBD1 . TRBV10-3 CAVSQGGGTEAFF TGTGCCGTCTCCCAGGGGGGGGGCACTGAAGCTTTCTTT
TRBJ2-7 . . TRBV15 CATSIPDSYEQYF TGTGCCACCAGCATCCCGGACAGCTACGAGCAGTACTTC
TRBJ1-3 TRBD1 . TRBV20-1 CSARDATGSGNTIYF TGCAGTGCTAGAGATGCGACAGGGTCTGGAAACACCATATATTTT
TRBJ1-4 . once TRBV25-1 CASSDRRELFF TGTGCCAGCAGTGACCGAAGAGAACTGTTTTTT
TRBJ1-5 . . TRBV7-9 CASSRGGPQHF TGTGCCAGCAGCCGCGGAGGGCCCCAGCATTTT
TRBJ2-3 TRBD2 . TRBV6-5 CASSYAGGTDTQYF TGTGCCAGCAGTTACGCGGGGGGCACAGATACGCAGTATTTT
TRBJ1-1 . . TRBV29-1 CSVLSKTAGATEAFF TGCAGCGTCCTATCCAAAACGGCAGGGGCGACTGAAGCTTTCTTT
TRBJ1-5 TRBD1 . TRBV15 CATSRAPQGTGHSQPQHF TGTGCCACCAGCAGAGCGCCACAGGGGACAGGGCATAGTCAGCCCCAGCATTTT
TRBJ2-3 . . TRBV28 CASSSEASTDTQYF TGTGCCAGCAGTTCGGAGGCTAGCACAGATACGCAGTATTTT
TRBJ2-2 . . TRBV30 CAWSVLSPSATGELFF TGTGCCTGGAGTGTACTTAGTCCGAGTGCCACCGGGGAGCTGTTTTTT
TRBJ2-5 . once TRBV12-3/TRBV12-4 CASSSRTYQETQYF TGTGCCAGCAGTTCCCGGACGTACCAAGAGACCCAGTACTTC
TRBJ2-1 TRBD1 . TRBV7-2 CASSMDRAAEQFF TGTGCCAGCAGCATGGACAGGGCGGCTGAGCAGTTCTTC
TRBJ1-5 TRBD1 . TRBV18 CASSPEAGGHQPQHF TGTGCCAGCTCACCAGAAGCAGGGGGCCATCAGCCCCAGCATTTT
TRBJ2-7 TRBD2 . TRBV30 CAWSRTPKGRDEQYF TGTGCCTGGAGTCGAACCCCCAAGGGGAGGGACGAGCAGTACTTC
TRBJ1-2 . . TRBV3-1 CASSPAKSSGYTF TGTGCCAGCAGCCCAGCCAAATCAAGCGGCTACACCTTC
TRBJ1-5 . . TRBV6-5 CASSRSLQDQPQHF TGTGCCAGCAGTCGCTCCCTGCAGGATCAGCCCCAGCATTTT
TRBJ2-7 . once TRBV12-3/TRBV12-4 CASSGRHRSYEQYF TGTGCCAGCAGTGGCAGACACCGATCCTACGAGCAGTACTTC
TRBJ1-6 . . TRBV20-1 CSARDAGIEPLHF TGCAGTGCTAGGGACGCCGGGATTGAACCCCTCCACTTT
TRBJ2-7 . . TRBV20-1 CSATQGGTDEQYF TGCAGTGCTACTCAAGGAGGGACGGACGAGCAGTACTTC
TRBJ1-5 TRBD1 . TRBV30 CAWSSGQAYQPQHF TGTGCCTGGAGCTCGGGACAGGCCTATCAGCCCCAGCATTTT
TRBJ2-3 . . TRBV18 CASSPGAAYPDTQYF TGTGCCAGCTCACCGGGGGCTGCCTACCCAGATACGCAGTATTTT